Below are 3 T cell receptor beta chains sequenced from a single sample in a study of T-cell memory formation after mild COVID-19. TCRdb re-derived calls from the 5' RACE reads in MiXCR, one entry per CDR3 protein. The top ten hold roughly 12% of the sample, which has more than 400,000 distinct CDR3 sequences, 15% to 20% seen once. Sequences were obtained from PBMCs or a T cell subset sorted from them (not recorded which). All receptors come from an adult woman who had mild COVID-19 (a few samples of this study predate the infection). Cell type and time point are not known.

This clonotype has only one observation. The chain carries TRBV4-2 and TRBJ1-3; D gene uncertain. Trimming took off 2 bases at V and 4 bases at J, with 6 bases between the two ends. This CDR3 has 13 residues. Germline V gene lookup returns CDR1 LGHNA and CDR2 YNFKEQ. The CDR3 loop is CASSQIEGNTIYF. The DNA for the CDR3 is TGTGCCAGCAGCCAAATCGAAGGAAACACCATATATTTT.

This clonotype appeared a few times. V is TRBV12-5 and J is TRBJ1-1; a possible D gene is TRBD1 (5 bases). Trimming removed 6 bases at V and 4 bases at J, with 12 bases between. CDR1 is LGHNT, CDR2 FRNRAP, per germline. There are 13 residues in the CDR3. The CDR3 DNA follows: TGTGCTAGTGGGACATGGGACTCCACTGAAGCTTTCTTT. This codes for CASGTWDSTEAFF.

The chain is built from TRBV24-1 and TRBJ1-2; D remains ambiguous. CDR1 KGHDR and CDR2 SFDVKD come from the germline V gene. Trimming cost V 3 bases and J 4 bases, with 5 bases left between them. The CDR3 totals 12 residues. CDR3 sequence reads: CATSDNTYGYTF. CDR3 in DNA: TGTGCCACCAGTGATAACACCTATGGCTACACCTTC.